A single sample gave rise to the 23 T cell receptor beta chains below, sequenced in a study of molecular identifiers for immune sequencing clone quantification. MiXCR, applied by TCRdb to the PCR reads, yields one record per CDR3 protein. The table records over 300,000 distinct CDR3 sequences, roughly 24% of them present only once. The material sequenced was naive CD8+ T cells from blood, with Jurkat cell RNA spiked in. The subset denotes: FACS-sorted CD8+CD4-CCR7+CD45RA+ naive T cells. The origin of the receptors is a human donor in good health. Some libraries in this study had Jurkat cell RNA spiked in.

Comment on this clonotype: Possible read error: a much larger clone is one base away. The chain couples TRBV6-5 to TRBJ2-7; perhaps TRBD2 as D (6 bases). There are 15 residues in the CDR3. Germline CDR1 reads MNHEY; CDR2 reads SVGAGI. V was cut by 6 bases and J by 5 bases, with 20 bases left in between. The DNA for the CDR3 is TGTGCCAGCAGATCGCTTAGGAGGGAGTTCAACGAGCAGTACTTC. Its protein product is CASRSLRREFNEQYF.

This clonotype was found many times. CDR3: CASSLPPGQGQFF. The CDR3 DNA reads TGTGCCAGCAGCCTTCCCCCGGGACAAGGGCAGTTCTTC. The V and J genes are TRBV5-4 and TRBJ2-1; the D gene is possibly TRBD1 (6 bases). The CDR3 totals 13 residues. Germline V gives CDR1 SGHNT, CDR2 YYREEE (reference sequence). V was clipped by 4 bases and J by 12 bases, with 17 bases between them.

This clonotype has more than one count but fewer than ten. The chain couples TRBV20-1 to TRBJ2-3; tentative D call: TRBD1 (7 bases). Trimming removed 1 base from V and 6 bases from J, with 20 bases in between. This CDR3 has 16 amino acids. Germline values: CDR1 DFQATT, CDR2 SNEGSKA (reference sequence). The chain's CDR3 is CSARGQGDSPLDTQYF. The CDR3 DNA is TGCAGTGCTAGAGGGCAGGGGGACTCTCCCCTGGATACGCAGTATTTT.

This clonotype has a count of ten or more. V and J are TRBV6-5 and TRBJ1-1; no reliable D call. CDR3 size: 12 residues. Trimming left V 0 bases short and J 7 bases short, with 6 bases between. Germline CDR1 is MNHEY and CDR2 is SVGAGI. The chain's CDR3 is CASSYSGSEAFF. DNA of the CDR3: TGTGCCAGCAGTTACTCAGGGAGTGAAGCTTTCTTT.

The V call is TRBV4-3, the J call TRBJ2-1; unclear D gene. This CDR3 region has 14 residues. The germline gives CDR1 LGHNA, CDR2 YSLEER. Trimming removed 0 bases from V and 1 base from J, with 4 bases in between. The CDR3 is CASSQERSYNEQFF. The DNA of the CDR3 is TGCGCCAGCAGCCAAGAACGATCCTACAATGAGCAGTTCTTC.

Only a few counts were recorded for this clonotype. The chain joins TRBV30 to TRBJ2-7, with TRBD1 as a possible D gene (6 bases). The length of the CDR3 is 13 residues. Germline CDR1 is GTSNPN and CDR2 is SVGIG (reference sequence). The V gene lost 5 bases and the J gene lost 2 bases, with 13 bases spanning the gap. This CDR3 reads CAWLDSGAYEQYF. In nucleotides, the CDR3 is TGTGCCTGGCTGGACAGTGGGGCCTACGAGCAGTACTTC.

With regard to this clonotype: Because it lacks the conserved phenylalanine or tryptophan at the end, this CDR3 is likely a read error. The chain uses TRBV24-1 and TRBJ2-2; weak D call: TRBD2 (5 bases). V gave up 1 base and J gave up 2 bases, with 10 bases separating them. CDR1 and CDR2 (germline): KGHDR, SFDVKD. The CDR3 consists of 16 residues. The CDR3 DNA reads TGTGCCACCAGTGATTTTAGTGGGAGTAACACCGGGGAGCTGTTTCTT. Residues: CATSDFSGSNTGELFL.

The rearrangement joins TRBV10-1 to TRBJ2-3; weak D call: TRBD2 (6 bases). Germline V gives CDR1 WNHNN, CDR2 SYGVQD (reference sequence). V was clipped by 3 bases and J by 2 bases, with 12 bases between them. The CDR3 is 15 residues long. CDR3 amino acids: CASSEGTSNTDTQYF. The CDR3 DNA reads TGCGCCAGCAGTGAAGGGACTTCAAACACAGATACGCAGTATTTT.

The sample holds many counts of this clonotype. This sequence joins TRBV6-5 and TRBJ2-6; D possibly corresponds to TRBD1 (5 bases). CDR3 length: 18 amino acids. Trimming cost V 0 bases and J 1 base, with 13 bases left between them. Germline assignment: CDR1 MNHEY and CDR2 SVGAGI. The CDR3 is CASSYSRGETSGANVLTF. CDR3 sequence (DNA): TGTGCCAGCAGTTACTCAAGGGGCGAAACATCTGGGGCCAACGTCCTGACTTTC.

This rearrangement joins TRBV28 to TRBJ2-5, with D perhaps matching TRBD1 or TRBD2 (5 bases each). CDR1 and CDR2 (germline): MDHEN, SYDVKM. Trimming removed 6 bases from V and 1 base from J, with 21 bases in between. This CDR3 spans 17 amino acids. The DNA for the CDR3 is TGTGCCAGCAGCCAGGGACCAGCGGTGACAATCCAAGAGACCCAGTACTTC. Translated, it gives CASSQGPAVTIQETQYF.

This clonotype has ten or more counts. J is TRBJ2-7 and V is TRBV25-1; D unclear. Germline-derived CDR1 and CDR2 are MGHDK and SYGVNS. V shed 3 bases and J shed 6 bases, with 9 bases lying between them. This CDR3 has 12 residues. CDR3 region: CASSDYHGEQYF. DNA of the CDR3: TGTGCCAGCAGTGATTACCATGGCGAGCAGTACTTC.

There are many counts of this clonotype. This chain joins TRBV29-1 and TRBJ1-1; D not certain. The CDR3 runs to 15 residues. V was trimmed by 7 bases and J by 5 bases, leaving 23 bases between them. The germline V gene encodes CDR1 SQVTM and CDR2 ANQGSEA. Here the CDR3 reads CSARPGPKSGTEAFF. CDR3 DNA sequence: TGCAGCGCACGACCGGGCCCCAAAAGTGGTACTGAAGCTTTCTTT.

The table lists this clonotype with many counts. The chain employs TRBV7-2 and TRBJ1-1, with a weak D call TRBD1 (5 bases). CDR1 is SGHTA and CDR2 is FQGNSA in the germline V gene. With 1 base removed from V and 8 bases from J, the gap between germline ends came to 14 bases. The CDR3 sequence is 14 residues long. The CDR3 spells CASSLEAWGPEAFF. CDR3 bases: TGTGCCAGCAGCTTAGAGGCCTGGGGACCCGAAGCTTTCTTT.

This clonotype was observed a few times. The V gene is TRBV5-1, the J gene TRBJ1-1, with unresolved D. The CDR3 spans 14 residues. Germline CDR1 SGHRS, CDR2 YFSETQ. The V end was cut by 2 bases, the J end by 8 bases, with 16 bases between. The CDR3 loop is CASSLGHYLGEAFF. In nucleotides, the CDR3 is TGCGCCAGCAGCTTAGGCCACTACTTGGGGGAAGCTTTCTTT.

This clonotype occurred many times. V and J are TRBV7-6 and TRBJ1-1, with a possible D match to TRBD1 (6 bases). The CDR3 is 14 amino acids. Trimming shortened V by 1 base and J by 6 bases, and 12 bases separated the two germline ends. From germline, CDR1 is SGHVS and CDR2 FNYEAQ. CDR3 nucleotide sequence: TGTGCCAGCAGCTTAGGGGAAGGGGGGGCTGAAGCTTTCTTT. Translation: CASSLGEGGAEAFF.

In this sample, this clonotype turned up many times. The chain employs TRBV12-3 or TRBV12-4 and TRBJ2-3; 10 positions match TRBD2. There are 15 residues in the CDR3. V lost 8 bases to trimming and J lost 4 bases; unmatched junction nucleotides: 9. CDR3 sequence (DNA): TGTGCCAGCCGGGGTCTAGCGGGGGAGGCAGATACGCAGTATTTT. Residues: CASRGLAGEADTQYF.

This clonotype was seen more than once but under ten times. The chain joins TRBV6-6 to TRBJ2-1; D unclear. V lost 4 bases, J lost 8 bases, and 6 bases lay in between. CDR3 length equals 11 residues. CDR1 MNHNY and CDR2 SVGAGI come from the germline V gene (reference sequence). The CDR3 is CASSSWDEQFF. The CDR3, as DNA: TGTGCCAGCAGTTCTTGGGATGAGCAGTTCTTC.

This clonotype was detected many times. CDR3 DNA sequence: TGTGCCAGCACCCCACTGGGAACTGAAGCTTTCTTT. This sequence encodes CASTPLGTEAFF. The J gene is TRBJ1-1, the V gene TRBV28; D unresolved. Germline V gene lookup returns CDR1 MDHEN and CDR2 SYDVKM. The ends were cut back, 7 bases at V and 5 bases at J, with 11 bases in the middle. This CDR3 is 12 amino acids long. Full variable domain (rest looked up from reference TRBV28 and TRBJ1-1): DVKVTQSSRYLVKRTGEKVFLECVQDMDHENMFWYRQDPGLGLRLIYFSYDVKMKEKGDIPEGYSVSREKKERFSLILESASTNQTSMYLCASTPLGTEAFFGQGTRLTVV.

Turning to this clonotype: This may stem from a read error, because a much larger clone lies one nucleotide away. The CDR3 loop is CAISGDISGRQETQYF. Here the CDR3 DNA reads TGTGCCATCAGTGGGGATATTAGCGGGAGGCAAGAGACCCAGTACTTC. V is TRBV6-5 and J is TRBJ2-5, with 10 bases identical to TRBD2. This CDR3 has 16 amino acids. Germline-derived CDR1 and CDR2 are MNHEY and SVGAGI.

Note on this clonotype: This may be a read error: a much more frequent sequence differs by one nucleotide. The chain has TRBV20-1 and TRBJ2-7, with D perhaps assigned TRBD1 or TRBD2 (5 bases each). The V and J ends lost 6 bases and 0 bases respectively, with 12 bases between them. This CDR3 contains 13 residues. CDR1 is DFQATT, CDR2 SNEGSKA, per germline (reference sequence). CDR3 protein: CSAFRDGSYEQYF. DNA of the CDR3: TGCAGTGCATTCCGGGACGGCTCCTACGAGCAGTACTTC.

The chain recombines TRBV7-9 with TRBJ2-5, with 7 bases matching TRBD2. V dropped 0 bases and J dropped 2; count of bases not matched to a gene: 6. Per germline, CDR1 SEHNR and CDR2 FQNEAQ (reference sequence). This CDR3 region has 16 residues. CDR3 region: CASSLAAGGIQETQYF. Here the CDR3 DNA reads TGTGCCAGCAGCTTAGCTGCCGGGGGGATTCAAGAGACCCAGTACTTC.

This clonotype has at least ten counts. The chain uses TRBV7-9 and TRBJ1-5, with 7 bases fitting TRBD1. From germline, CDR1 is SEHNR and CDR2 FQNEAQ (reference sequence). The CDR3 covers 17 residues. The J segment lost 1 base and the V segment lost 3 bases, leaving 9 bases of the junction unmatched. CDR3 in DNA: TGTGCCAGCAGCTTCAGCGGGCAGGGGGTCAGCAATCAGCCCCAGCATTTT. Its translation: CASSFSGQGVSNQPQHF.

The V and J genes are TRBV20-1 and TRBJ2-3; the match to TRBD1 covers 9 bases. Germline V gene data show CDR1 as DFQATT and CDR2 as SNEGSKA (reference sequence). V lost 6 bases to trimming and J lost 6 bases; unmatched junction nucleotides: 7. The CDR3 is made up of 13 amino acids. The CDR3 DNA reads TGCAGTGCCCGGACAGGGGCAGTTGATACGCAGTATTTT. Translated, it gives CSARTGAVDTQYF.